A single sample gave rise to the 15 T cell receptor beta chains below, sequenced in a study of OX40 agonist ivuxolimab in advanced cancers. Some clones are missing from TCRdb's copy, which holds only in-frame ones; the method was immunoSEQ multiplex PCR. In the table there are around 95,000 clones, about 91% of which are singletons. Sequencing used CD4+ or CD8+ T cells sorted from blood, obtained in a trial of the OX40 agonist ivuxolimab. These TCRs come from an adult with an advanced solid tumor such as melanoma, head and neck, liver or kidney cancer.

The chain combines TRBV5-1 with TRBJ2-5; the match to TRBD2 covers 10 bases. The germline V gene encodes CDR1 SGHRS and CDR2 YFSETQ. Trimming took 7 bases from V and 3 from J; bases not matched to a gene: 9. This CDR3 has 15 residues. CDR3 sequence (DNA): TGCGCCAGCGCTGCGGCTAGCGGGAGAGAAGAGACCCAGTACTTC. Its protein is CASAAASGREETQYF.

J is TRBJ1-1 and V is TRBV28; a weak D match, TRBD1 (5 bases). CDR1 is MDHEN, CDR2 SYDVKM, per germline. The CDR3 is made up of 14 amino acids. V lost 2 bases, J lost 4 bases, and 11 bases lay in between. The CDR3 coding sequence is TGTGCCAGCAGTTTACGGGGGGGTCCCACTGAAGCTTTCTTT. This sequence encodes CASSLRGGPTEAFF.

The V call is TRBV18, the J call TRBJ2-7; D is perhaps TRBD2 (6 bases). The CDR3 totals 16 residues. The germline V and J ends were trimmed by 1 base and 5 bases, with 18 bases remaining between them. CDR1 is KGHSH, CDR2 LQKENI, per germline. The DNA for the CDR3 is TGTGCCAGCTCACCACTGCCTCCCCAAGCGGGCCACGAGCAGTACTTC. Translation gives CASSPLPPQAGHEQYF.

This rearrangement joins TRBV5-1 to TRBJ2-5; D might be TRBD2 (5 bases). V was trimmed by 3 bases and J by 1 base, leaving 7 bases between them. This CDR3 is built from 13 residues. Germline CDR1 reads SGHRS; CDR2 reads YFSETQ. The CDR3 sequence is CASSYGVQETQYF. The DNA for the CDR3 is TGCGCCAGCAGCTACGGGGTCCAAGAGACCCAGTACTTC.

V usage is TRBV20-1 and J usage is TRBJ2-5; D is uncertain. The CDR3 length is 11 residues. The germline V gene has CDR1 DFQATT and CDR2 SNEGSKA (reference sequence). Trimming stripped 1 base from V and 2 bases from J, with 2 bases between. CDR3 bases: TGCAGTGCTAGAGGTCAAGAGACCCAGTACTTC. Amino acid sequence: CSARGQETQYF.

This clone showed up just a few times. The chain links TRBV4-1 to TRBJ1-2, with D maybe TRBD1 (5 bases). Germline lookup yields CDR1 MGHRA and CDR2 YSYEKL. The V end lost 4 bases, the J end lost 0 bases, and 12 bases lay between the germline ends. The CDR3 has 15 amino acids. In DNA, the CDR3 is TGCGCCAGCAGCCGAACGGGGCAAACTAACTATGGCTACACCTTC. Its translation is CASSRTGQTNYGYTF.

This clone was counted once. This rearrangement joins TRBV28 to TRBJ1-4; TRBD1 might be the D (6 bases). The germline V gene encodes CDR1 MDHEN and CDR2 SYDVKM. Trimming left V 5 bases short and J 8 bases short, with 12 bases between. The CDR3 is 13 residues long. CDR3 region: CASSLQGMEKLFF. The CDR3 DNA is TGTGCCAGCAGTCTACAGGGAATGGAAAAACTGTTTTTT.

This rearrangement joins TRBV6-1 to TRBJ2-1; no firm D call. This CDR3 has 12 amino acids. Germline loops: CDR1 MNHNS, CDR2 SASEGT. The V end lost 2 bases, the J end lost 7 bases, and 6 bases lay between the germline ends. CDR3 protein: CASSERLNEQFF. The CDR3 region has the DNA TGTGCCAGCAGTGAACGGTTAAATGAGCAGTTCTTC.

The chain couples TRBV4-3 to TRBJ1-1; weak D call: TRBD1 (5 bases). V was pared by 1 base and J by 5 bases, with 8 bases between. Germline V gene data show CDR1 as LGHNA and CDR2 as YSLEER. The CDR3 consists of 13 residues. The CDR3 bases are TGCGCCAGCAGCCAAGGCCCAGGGACTGAAGCTTTCTTT. Its protein is CASSQGPGTEAFF.

V and J are TRBV6-4 and TRBJ2-5, with 10 bases identical to TRBD2. CDR3 length: 17 residues. Looked up from germline, CDR1 is MRHNA and CDR2 is SNTAGT. The V segment lost 5 bases and the J segment 1 base; nucleotides outside the gene matches: 10. CDR3: CASSFRLAGPVQETQYF. The CDR3 coding sequence is TGTGCCAGCAGTTTCAGACTAGCGGGTCCAGTCCAAGAGACCCAGTACTTC.

Concerning this clone itself: In the same sample, other DNA sequences code for this CDR3. V and J are TRBV20-1 and TRBJ1-2, with D unclear. Germline lookup yields CDR1 DFQATT and CDR2 SNEGSKA (reference sequence). V lost 2 bases and J 3 bases, leaving 4 bases between the germline ends. The CDR3 is made up of 11 amino acids. CDR3 DNA sequence: TGCAGTGCTAGACTGGACTATGGCTACACCTTC. Translating gives CSARLDYGYTF.

This clone was counted once. This chain joins TRBV27 and TRBJ1-4; D call uncertain. The germline V gene has CDR1 MNHEY and CDR2 SMNVEV (reference sequence). The germline V and J ends were trimmed by 6 bases and 4 bases, with 9 bases remaining between them. This CDR3 region has 13 residues. As DNA, the CDR3 is TGTGCCAGCAGCAGAACCAGTAATGAAAAACTGTTTTTT. As protein: CASSRTSNEKLFF.

This rearrangement joins TRBV7-2 to TRBJ1-4, with no clear D. Trimming took off 1 base at V and 8 bases at J, with 20 bases between the two ends. The CDR3 runs to 17 residues. Germline values: CDR1 SGHTA, CDR2 FQGNSA. CDR3 DNA: TGTGCCAGCAGCTTAGGCAATTTGGCGGCTATGGGAGAAAAACTGTTTTTT. This sequence encodes CASSLGNLAAMGEKLFF.

The chain combines TRBV11-3 with TRBJ2-7; D may match TRBD1 or TRBD2 (5 bases each). The germline V gene encodes CDR1 SGHNT and CDR2 YENEEA. The CDR3 sequence is 13 residues long. Between the trimmed V and J ends, which lost 8 bases and 0 bases, there was a span of 11 bases. The CDR3 region is CASGLGPSYEQYF. The CDR3 nucleotides read TGTGCCAGCGGATTGGGACCCTCCTACGAGCAGTACTTC.

The CDR3 bases are TGTGCCAGCAGCTTAGCGTCGGCAGGGGGTTATGAGCAGCCCCAGCATTTT. It translates to CASSLASAGGYEQPQHF. The V and J genes are TRBV7-6 and TRBJ1-5; 7 bases are a match to TRBD1. The germline V gene encodes CDR1 SGHVS and CDR2 FNYEAQ. V trimming: 0 bases; J trimming: 7 bases; junction bases outside the gene matches: 12. The CDR3 loop spans 17 amino acids. Variable domain in full (rest from reference TRBV7-6 and TRBJ1-5): GAGVSQSPRYKVTKRGQDVALRCDPISGHVSLYWYRQALGQGPEFLTYFNYEAQQDKSGLPNDRFSAERPEGSISTLTIQRTEQRDSAMYRCASSLASAGGYEQPQHFGDGTRLSIL.